These 24 T cell receptor beta chains were all obtained from the same sample, sequenced in a study of blood T cell repertoires in COVID-19. The method was immunoSEQ multiplex PCR; TCRdb's version includes in-frame clones alone and lacks a portion of them. The repertoire holds about 130,000 clones, about 85% seen once, with approximately 5.2% in the top ten. Material: peripheral blood. The receptors shown here come from a woman between 70 and 85 years old with COVID-19, enrolled during active disease.

This sequence joins TRBV5-6 and TRBJ1-5; the D is unclear. Germline assignment: CDR1 SGHDT and CDR2 YYEEEE. This CDR3 has 13 amino acids. V was pared by 4 bases and J by 3 bases, with 8 bases between. The CDR3 coding sequence is TGTGCCAGCAGCCACAGCCCCAATCAGCCCCAGCATTTT. Translating it yields CASSHSPNQPQHF.

The V gene is TRBV7-2, the J gene TRBJ1-2, with TRBD1 matching 11 bases. With V trimmed by 1 base and J by 0 bases, 7 bases remained unmatched. Germline CDR1 reads SGHTA; CDR2 reads FQGNSA. The CDR3 has 18 amino acids. The CDR3 sequence: CASSLGTGGFTANYGYTF. Here the CDR3 DNA reads TGTGCCAGCAGCTTAGGGACAGGGGGCTTCACAGCTAACTATGGCTACACCTTC.

For the CDR3, the DNA is TGTGCCTGGAGTGTACAGGGACGGTACGAGCAGTACTTC. Its translation: CAWSVQGRYEQYF. The chain joins TRBV30 to TRBJ2-7, with a tentative D call TRBD1 (6 bases). Germline V gene data show CDR1 as GTSNPN and CDR2 as SVGIG (reference sequence). The CDR3 spans 13 residues. With 0 bases removed from V and 4 bases from J, the gap between germline ends came to 10 bases. The variable domain in full, completed from reference TRBV30 and TRBJ2-7, reads SQTIHQWPATLVQPVGSPLSLECTVEGTSNPNLYWYRQAAGRGLQLLFYSVGIGQISSEVPQNLSASRPQDRQFILSSKKLLLSDSGFYLCAWSVQGRYEQYFGPGTRLTVT.

The V call is TRBV28, the J call TRBJ2-1, with a possible D match to TRBD1 (6 bases). This CDR3 has 15 amino acids. Germline-derived CDR1 and CDR2 are MDHEN and SYDVKM. Trimming pared 3 bases from V and 4 bases from J, leaving 13 bases between. As DNA, the CDR3 is TGTGCCAGCAGTTTGGAGACAGGACCTTACAATGAGCAGTTCTTC. Protein product: CASSLETGPYNEQFF.

V usage is TRBV5-5 and J usage is TRBJ2-1; TRBD2 agrees at 9 bases. The CDR3 loop spans 17 amino acids. Trimming took 0 bases from V and 2 from J; bases not matched to a gene: 6. Germline V gives CDR1 SGHKS, CDR2 YYEKEE (reference sequence). CDR3 DNA sequence: TGTGCCAGCAGCTTGGGGTTGGCTAGCGGGGCCTACAATGAGCAGTTCTTC. Amino acid sequence: CASSLGLASGAYNEQFF.

V gene TRBV19 combines with J gene TRBJ1-2; D is possibly TRBD1 (5 bases). The CDR3 spans 15 residues. The germline V gene encodes CDR1 LNHDA and CDR2 SQIVND (reference sequence). V lost 7 bases and J 4 bases, leaving 19 bases between the germline ends. As DNA, the CDR3 is TGTGCCAGTATGCTAGGACGCGGGGCTTCCTATGGCTACACCTTC. Translated, it gives CASMLGRGASYGYTF.

This chain uses TRBV15 with TRBJ1-1; no clear D. This CDR3 has 15 amino acids. The germline V and J ends were trimmed by 0 bases and 2 bases, with 10 bases remaining between them. Germline loops: CDR1 LNHNV, CDR2 YYDKDF (reference sequence). The CDR3 loop reads CATSRERVGNTEAFF. CDR3 in DNA: TGTGCCACCAGCAGAGAGCGGGTGGGTAACACTGAAGCTTTCTTT.

The chain employs TRBV4-1 and TRBJ2-3; 13 nucleotides match TRBD2. The CDR3 runs to 18 residues. Looked up from germline, CDR1 is MGHRA and CDR2 is YSYEKL. The V and J ends lost 4 bases and 1 base, in that order; junction bases with no gene match: 8. In DNA form, the CDR3 reads TGCGCCAGCAGCCCTACTAGCGGGGGGGCGAGGGGCACAGATACGCAGTATTTT. Translating it yields CASSPTSGGARGTDTQYF.

The gene calls are TRBV5-1 and TRBJ2-3; TRBD2 aligns across 13 bases. Trimming removed 4 bases from V and 3 bases from J; junction bases left unmatched: 5. The CDR3 contains 16 residues. Germline assignment: CDR1 SGHRS and CDR2 YFSETQ. As DNA, the CDR3 is TGCGCCAGCAGCGAAAGACTAGCGGGGGGTACAGATACGCAGTATTTT. Protein sequence: CASSERLAGGTDTQYF.

The chain is built from TRBV12-2 and TRBJ1-2. TRBV12-2 is a pseudogene segment. The CDR3 sequence is 15 residues long. DNA for the CDR3: TGTGCAAGTCGCCCAAAGAGAGCGCGGGTAACTGGCTACACCTTC. Protein: CASRPKRARVTGYTF.

CDR3 nucleotides: TGTGCCAGCAGCCCTTCCGGACAGGGGGTCTATGGCTACACCTTC. Translated, it gives CASSPSGQGVYGYTF. This chain joins TRBV7-9 and TRBJ1-2; 10 bases are a match to TRBD1. This CDR3 spans 15 amino acids. Germline values: CDR1 SEHNR, CDR2 FQNEAQ (reference sequence). The trim removed 5 bases at V and 4 bases at J, leaving 7 bases unmatched.

The genes are TRBV18 and TRBJ2-5; D is perhaps TRBD2 (6 bases). The CDR3 sequence is 14 residues long. V was shortened by 6 bases and J by 4 bases, with 15 bases between the two germline ends. Germline-derived CDR1 and CDR2 are KGHSH and LQKENI. The CDR3 DNA reads as TGTGCCAGCTCGAAACCGGGACTCGGAGAGACCCAGTACTTC. Its protein product is CASSKPGLGETQYF.

J is TRBJ2-2 and V is TRBV5-3, with D possibly TRBD1 on 7 matching bases. TRBV5-3 falls under the ORF class, with uncertain function. Trimming removed 0 bases at V and 4 bases at J, with 13 bases between. The CDR3 runs to 16 residues. This CDR3 reads CARSLATGRFTGELFF. The CDR3 DNA is TGTGCCAGAAGCTTGGCGACAGGGAGGTTCACCGGGGAGCTGTTTTTT.

The rearrangement uses TRBV10-3 and TRBJ2-6, with a tentative D call TRBD2 (5 bases). V was shortened by 6 bases and J by 0 bases, with 9 bases between the two germline ends. The CDR3 has 15 amino acids. The V gene's germline CDR1 is ENHRY and CDR2 SYGVKD. The CDR3 DNA follows: TGTGCCATCAGAGGCGAGGGCTCTGGGGCCAACGTCCTGACTTTC. As protein: CAIRGEGSGANVLTF.

The chain carries TRBV7-9 and TRBJ1-2; D uncertain. The CDR3 totals 11 residues. Germline V lookup: CDR1 SEHNR, CDR2 FQNEAQ (reference sequence). V gave up 5 bases and J gave up 3 bases, with 4 bases separating them. The chain's CDR3 is CASSPDYGYTF. The CDR3 DNA reads as TGTGCCAGCAGCCCTGACTATGGCTACACCTTC.

A word on this clone: A read error may be the cause here, since a much bigger clone is one base away. The chain couples TRBV7-9 to TRBJ1-1; maybe TRBD1 (6 bases). In germline, CDR1 is SEHNR, CDR2 FQNEAQ (reference sequence). V dropped 1 base and J dropped 4 bases, with 7 bases sitting between them. The CDR3 spans 13 residues. The CDR3 coding sequence is TGTGCCAGCAGCTTAGAAGGGGGCACTGAAGCTTTCTTT. Its translation is CASSLEGGTEAFF.

The chain is built from TRBV11-2 and TRBJ1-2; 9 positions match TRBD1. Germline lookup yields CDR1 SGHAT and CDR2 FQNNGV. CDR3 size: 15 residues. The V and J ends lost 5 bases and 3 bases, in that order; junction bases with no gene match: 7. The CDR3 loop is CASSPGQGNHYGYTF. CDR3 DNA: TGTGCCAGCAGCCCAGGACAGGGGAACCACTATGGCTACACCTTC.

J is TRBJ2-2 and V is TRBV5-4, with 9 bases lining up with TRBD1. The CDR3 runs to 17 residues. J gave up 3 bases and V 4 bases, and 10 bases lay outside the gene matches. Looked up from germline, CDR1 is SGHNT and CDR2 is YYREEE (reference sequence). CDR3 sequence (DNA): TGTGCCAGCAGCAGACGCCCGGGACAGGGAGACACCGGGGAGCTGTTTTTT. It codes for CASSRRPGQGDTGELFF.

The chain has TRBV28 and TRBJ1-1; D remains unclear. The CDR3 length is 15 residues. Trimming shortened V by 7 bases and J by 0 bases, and 15 bases separated the two germline ends. The germline V gene has CDR1 MDHEN and CDR2 SYDVKM. CDR3 amino acids: CASTRGRRLNTEAFF. The CDR3 nucleotides are TGTGCCAGCACCCGAGGGCGCAGACTGAACACTGAAGCTTTCTTT.

This sequence joins TRBV5-4 and TRBJ2-5; 9 bases align to TRBD1. Trimming at V came to 0 bases and at J to 5 bases, leaving 5 bases not matched to a gene. The CDR3 covers 15 residues. Germline CDR1 is SGHNT and CDR2 is YYREEE (reference sequence). The CDR3 sequence is CASSLDRGHGETQYF. DNA of the CDR3: TGTGCCAGCAGCTTGGACAGGGGGCATGGGGAGACCCAGTACTTC. The full variable domain, with the rest looked up from reference TRBV5-4 and TRBJ2-5, is ETGVTQSPTHLIKTRGQQVTLRCSSQSGHNTVSWYQQALGQGPQFIFQYYREEENGRGNFPPRFSGLQFPNYSSELNVNALELDDSALYLCASSLDRGHGETQYFGPGTRLLVL.

The chain's CDR3 is CAISSPSGTGTGELFF. For the CDR3, the DNA is TGTGCCATCAGTTCTCCCTCCGGGACAGGGACCGGGGAGCTGTTTTTT. The chain combines TRBV10-3 with TRBJ2-2; 9 bases agree with TRBD1. CDR3 length: 16 amino acids. Trimming at V came to 5 bases and at J to 5 bases, leaving 9 bases not matched to a gene. Germline V gene data show CDR1 as ENHRY and CDR2 as SYGVKD.

The gene calls are TRBV28 and TRBJ2-5; 10 positions agree with TRBD2. Germline V lookup: CDR1 MDHEN, CDR2 SYDVKM. Trimming at V came to 4 bases and at J to 2 bases, leaving 4 bases not matched to a gene. CDR3 length equals 15 residues. This CDR3 is CASSSSGGPQETQYF. The CDR3 DNA reads as TGTGCCAGCAGTTCTAGCGGGGGACCGCAAGAGACCCAGTACTTC.

This clone was picked up one time. The J gene is TRBJ1-5, the V gene TRBV4-2, with a weak D call TRBD1 (6 bases). This CDR3 has 17 residues. V gave up 2 bases and J gave up 6 bases, with 20 bases separating them. Germline CDR1 and CDR2: LGHNA and YNFKEQ. CDR3 nucleotides: TGTGCCAGCAGCCAAAATGAAGGGACAACTGCCGCTCAGCCCCAGCATTTT. This codes for CASSQNEGTTAAQPQHF.

This clone appeared once. V is TRBV5-1 and J is TRBJ1-2, with TRBD1 matching 9 bases. In germline, CDR1 is SGHRS, CDR2 YFSETQ. The trim removed 2 bases at V and 4 bases at J, leaving 3 bases unmatched. The CDR3 length is 14 residues. The CDR3 here is CASSLGTGFYGYTF. The CDR3 nucleotides are TGCGCCAGCAGCTTAGGGACAGGGTTCTATGGCTACACCTTC.